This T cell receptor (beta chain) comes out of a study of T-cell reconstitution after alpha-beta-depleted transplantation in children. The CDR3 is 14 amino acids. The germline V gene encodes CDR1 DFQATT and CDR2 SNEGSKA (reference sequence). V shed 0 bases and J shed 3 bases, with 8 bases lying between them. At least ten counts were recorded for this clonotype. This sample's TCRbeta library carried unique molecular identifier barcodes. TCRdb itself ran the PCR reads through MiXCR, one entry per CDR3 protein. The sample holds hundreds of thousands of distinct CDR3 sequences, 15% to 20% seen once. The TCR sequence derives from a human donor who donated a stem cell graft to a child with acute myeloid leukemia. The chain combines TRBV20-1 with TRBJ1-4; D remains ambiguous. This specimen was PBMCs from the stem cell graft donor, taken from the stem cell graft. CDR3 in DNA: TGCAGTGCTAGAGAATGGACCTCTAATGAAAAACTGTTTTTT. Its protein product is CSAREWTSNEKLFF.